This paragraph reports one T cell receptor beta chain. The data were taken from a study of T cell changes during pregnancy in multiple sclerosis. Clones were sequenced by immunoSEQ multiplex PCR, and TCRdb holds only the in-frame ones, with some missing. The sample yields tens of thousands of clones, 90% seen once. The CDR3 totals 17 residues. Germline lookup yields CDR1 MNHEY and CDR2 SMNVEV (reference sequence). V was pared by 2 bases and J by 0 bases, with 17 bases between. The rearrangement uses TRBV27 and TRBJ2-7, with D perhaps matching TRBD2 (6 bases). Material: CD4+ T cells from peripheral blood mononuclear cells, obtained before pregnancy. This clonotype was obtained from a female donor with multiple sclerosis, enrolled in a pregnancy study. The CDR3 region is CASSLAGLGENSYEQYF. CDR3 in DNA: TGTGCCAGCAGTTTAGCGGGGTTGGGGGAGAACTCCTACGAGCAGTACTTC.